This T cell receptor (beta chain) was retrieved from a study of spatial heterogeneity in lung cancer. Study information: Among detected sequences, beta-chain ones consistently exceeded alpha-chain ones in number.

General study findings and limits: Blood showed ubiquitous tumor TCRs more often at resection than at routine follow-up.

This clonotype has at least ten counts. The antigen remains undetermined. Germline CDR1 reads SGHRS; CDR2 reads YFSETQ. Trimming pared 0 bases from V and 0 bases from J, leaving 13 bases between. This CDR3 region has 16 residues. TCRdb fed the 5' RACE reads into MiXCR, producing one record per CDR3 protein. This sample has some 22,000 distinct CDR3 sequences, with around 5.3% found just once. Time point described: sample taken at primary tumor resection. Unsorted whole RNA samples from tumor, nontumor lung or frozen PBMC were sequenced. The starting material was PBMCs, obtained at surgery. The clonotype originates from a male donor with early-stage non-small cell lung cancer. The gene calls are TRBV5-1 and TRBJ2-7, with D unclear. The CDR3 region is CASSLGDTPSSYEQYF. The CDR3 nucleotides are TGCGCCAGCAGCTTGGGCGACACCCCAAGCTCCTACGAGCAGTACTTC. Full variable domain (rest looked up from reference TRBV5-1 and TRBJ2-7): KAGVTQTPRYLIKTRGQQVTLSCSPISGHRSVSWYQQTPGQGLQFLFEYFSETQRNKGNFPGRFSGRQFSNSRSEMNVSTLELGDSALYLCASSLGDTPSSYEQYFGPGTRLTVT.